This T cell receptor (beta chain) was sequenced during a study of blood T cell repertoires in COVID-19. Study-wide background: The United States, Italy and Spain provided the acute and convalescent COVID-19 samples.

Measured with immunoSEQ multiplex PCR; TCRdb has only the in-frame clones, and not every one. The repertoire holds 100,000 to 150,000 clones, with approximately 89% as singletons. Germline V lookup: CDR1 WNHNN, CDR2 SYGVQD (reference sequence). The CDR3 totals 13 residues. Trimming took off 3 bases at V and 7 bases at J, with 12 bases between the two ends. The chain joins TRBV10-1 to TRBJ1-1, with TRBD1 as a possible D gene (6 bases). This receptor was identified in a woman aged 55-70 years with acute or convalescent COVID-19. Sequencing input: peripheral blood. The CDR3 DNA sequence: TGCGCCAGCAGTGATGGGGGCATCGGTGAAGCTTTCTTT. As protein: CASSDGGIGEAFF.